This T cell receptor (beta chain) was documented in a study of CD8 T cells in ankylosing spondylitis. Points from the study as a whole: Significantly higher representation of disease-linked clones was reported for matched ankylosing spondylitis synovial fluid. Past research had described some motif variants in reactive arthritis synovial fluid and blood.

This clonotype appeared many times. Its specificity is not known. The CDR3 totals 17 residues. Losses at the gene ends were 5 bases for V and 10 bases for J; bases not matched to a gene: 18. CDR1 and CDR2 from the germline V gene are SGHAT and FQNNGV. Generation of TCR beta libraries employed quantitative 5'-RACE incorporating molecular barcodes. MiXCR was run by TCRdb on the 5' RACE reads, yielding one entry per CDR3 protein. The sample has 250,000 or so distinct CDR3 sequences; roughly a quarter are singletons. Sequencing input: blood, either unsorted or a sorted T cell fraction (not recorded which). The chain employs TRBV11-2 and TRBJ2-1, with 9 bases aligning to TRBD2. The sequence was collected from a male donor with ankylosing spondylitis or in good health (not recorded which). The CDR3 region is CASSPRGSGGRPGEQFF. DNA of the CDR3: TGTGCCAGCAGCCCTAGAGGTAGCGGGGGAAGGCCGGGGGAGCAGTTCTTC.